This TCR beta chain originates from a study of T cells in Graves' hyperthyroidism and ophthalmopathy. The CDR3 covers 16 residues. V gave up 6 bases and J gave up 2 bases; unmatched junction bases: 13. The V gene's germline CDR1 is MNHEY and CDR2 SVGAGI. There were TCR beta CDR3 regions amplified from RNA transcripts. First-round RT-PCR with HTBI primers amplified the TCR CDR3 region. TCRdb passed the multiplex PCR reads through MiXCR, listing each CDR3 protein once. The sample lists roughly 500,000 distinct CDR3 sequences; 24% were seen once. The study's findings and limits: Expanded thyroid clonotypes (above 0.001) were mostly also found in blood.

This clonotype was detected ten times or more. Its cognate antigen is unknown. Sequences were obtained from blood. This clonotype originated in a woman younger than 45 with Graves' ophthalmopathy. The genes are TRBV6-5 and TRBJ2-7, with TRBD2 matching 7 bases. DNA of the CDR3: TGTGCCAGCAGCCGCAAATCCGGGACTAACACCTACGAGCAGTACTTC. Protein product: CASSRKSGTNTYEQYF.